These T cell receptor beta chains were read from a single sample in a study of cytomegalovirus exposure and HLA in healthy donors. Method: immunoSEQ multiplex PCR; TCRdb's copy keeps in-frame clones and lacks some. The repertoire holds about 330,000 clones, with around 90% as singletons. Source material: PBMCs. These receptors were taken from a woman under 40 in good health and CMV-seropositive. Each CDR3 is given with its conserved first and last residue. Fields, in order: clone size, V gene, CDR3 length, CDR3 protein. Clone size, where shown, is once, few, many, or a class for clones that have expanded.

-	TRBV29-1	13	CSVRAGSTYEQYF
few	TRBV4-1	15	CASSRPGQAGNTIYF
-	TRBV27	13	CASSLKGRETQYF
-	TRBV6-1	14	CASSERGSGDTIYF
-	TRBV28	16	CASSLPFGAGSVGYTF
-	TRBV7-8	17	CASQWAGTVRPTDTQYF
-	TRBV27	16	CASSPAGAPLSYEQYF
-	TRBV5-1	16	CASSLDGWSGNTEAFF
-	TRBV28	13	CASSPVVIYEQYF
-	TRBV9	14	CASSATVGPGTQYF
-	TRBV27	11	CASSSTDTQYF
few	TRBV6-6	14	CASSYSSQNYGYTF
-	TRBV20-1	11	CSARDFETQYF
-	TRBV27	13	CASKMAGIDGYTF
-	TRBV19	13	CASSTGGSTEAFF
-	TRBV19	12	CASSRDGQGYTF
once	TRBV27	16	CASSAQFSGVLLRYTF
-	TRBV7-9	14	CASSETSGGDEQYF
-	TRBV9	15	CASSALGQGYSQQFF
-	TRBV6-6	16	CASSNTGTGDTGELFF
-	TRBV14	17	CASSQVSAGPYRGEQYF
-	TRBV7-2	14	CASSHKPDTETQYF
-	TRBV18	15	CASSPGQGMVYEQYF
-	TRBV7-2	17	CASSLGLWGRLLSPLHF
-	TRBV2	16	CASSVSREKPTDTQYF